The subject of this entry is one T cell receptor (beta chain). TCR alpha and beta CDR3 regions were amplified from RNA using iRepertoire nested multiplex PCR. TCRdb itself ran the multiplex PCR reads through MiXCR, one entry per CDR3 protein. Here the sample spans under 150,000 distinct CDR3 sequences, about 22% being singletons. The data belong to a study of glioma-infiltrating T cells. Germline V gene data show CDR1 as SGHNT and CDR2 as YYREEE (reference sequence). V shed 2 bases and J 7 bases; nucleotides not matched to a gene: 2. CDR3 length equals 13 residues. The receptor was derived from a human donor with low-grade glioma or glioblastoma, undergoing nonglioma brain surgery, or in good health (not recorded which). Sequenced material: glioma tissue, nonneoplastic brain tissue, or PBMCs (not recorded which). This chain links TRBV5-4 with TRBJ1-4, with 7 nucleotides matching TRBD1. The CDR3 is CASSFPGGEKLFF. Written as DNA, the CDR3 is TGTGCCAGCAGCTTTCCAGGGGGTGAAAAACTGTTTTTT.